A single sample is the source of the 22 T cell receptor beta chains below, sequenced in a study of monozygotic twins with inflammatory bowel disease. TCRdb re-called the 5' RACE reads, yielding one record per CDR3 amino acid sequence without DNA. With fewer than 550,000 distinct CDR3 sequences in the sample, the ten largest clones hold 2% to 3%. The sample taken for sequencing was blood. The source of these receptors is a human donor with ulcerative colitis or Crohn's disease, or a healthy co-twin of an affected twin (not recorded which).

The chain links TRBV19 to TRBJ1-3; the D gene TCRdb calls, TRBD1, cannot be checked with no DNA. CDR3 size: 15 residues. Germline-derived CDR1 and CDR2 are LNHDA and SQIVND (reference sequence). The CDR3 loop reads CASSPSLSFRAVWSF.

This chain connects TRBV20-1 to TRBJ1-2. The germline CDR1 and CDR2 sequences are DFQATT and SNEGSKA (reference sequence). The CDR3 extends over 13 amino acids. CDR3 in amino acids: CSARASLANGYTF.

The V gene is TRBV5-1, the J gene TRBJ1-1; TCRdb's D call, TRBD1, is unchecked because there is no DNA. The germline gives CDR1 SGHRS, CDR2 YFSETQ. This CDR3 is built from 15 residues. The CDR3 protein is CASSPPWTENTEAFF.

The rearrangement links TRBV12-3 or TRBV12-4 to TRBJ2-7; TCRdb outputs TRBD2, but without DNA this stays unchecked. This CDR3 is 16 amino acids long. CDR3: CASSLARWGSGHEQYF.

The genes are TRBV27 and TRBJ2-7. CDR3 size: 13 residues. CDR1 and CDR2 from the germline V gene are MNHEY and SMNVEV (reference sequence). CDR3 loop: CASRLQEAYEQYF.

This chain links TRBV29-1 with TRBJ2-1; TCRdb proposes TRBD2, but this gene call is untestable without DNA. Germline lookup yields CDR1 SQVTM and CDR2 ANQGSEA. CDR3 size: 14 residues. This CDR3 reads CSATSGSSYNEQFF.

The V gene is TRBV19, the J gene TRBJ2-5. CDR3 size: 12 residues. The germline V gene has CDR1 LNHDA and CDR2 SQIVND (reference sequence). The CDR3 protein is CASSIPGETQYF.

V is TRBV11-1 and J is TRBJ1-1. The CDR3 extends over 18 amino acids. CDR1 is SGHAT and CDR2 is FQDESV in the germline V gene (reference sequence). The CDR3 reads CASSSFFDAMDRNTEAFF.

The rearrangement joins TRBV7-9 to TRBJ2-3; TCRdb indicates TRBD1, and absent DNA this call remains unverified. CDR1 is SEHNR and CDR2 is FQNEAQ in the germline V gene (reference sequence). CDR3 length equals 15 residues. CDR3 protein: CASSLTGAAGDTQYF.

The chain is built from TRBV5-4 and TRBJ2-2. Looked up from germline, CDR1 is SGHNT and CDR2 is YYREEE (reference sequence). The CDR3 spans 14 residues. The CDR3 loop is CASSPQKNTGELFF. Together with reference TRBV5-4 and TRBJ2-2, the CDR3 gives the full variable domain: ETGVTQSPTHLIKTRGQQVTLRCSSQSGHNTVSWYQQALGQGPQFIFQYYREEENGRGNFPPRFSGLQFPNYSSELNVNALELDDSALYLCASSPQKNTGELFFGEGSRLTVL.

CDR3 in amino acids: CASSLSDRLEQYF. V is TRBV27 and J is TRBJ2-7; without DNA, the TCRdb call of TRBD1 cannot be checked. The germline V gene has CDR1 MNHEY and CDR2 SMNVEV (reference sequence). The CDR3 covers 13 residues.

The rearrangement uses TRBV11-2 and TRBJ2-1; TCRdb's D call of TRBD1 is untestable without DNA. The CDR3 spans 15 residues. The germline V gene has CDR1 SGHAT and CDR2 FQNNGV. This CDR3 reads CASSVGAGPSDEQFF.

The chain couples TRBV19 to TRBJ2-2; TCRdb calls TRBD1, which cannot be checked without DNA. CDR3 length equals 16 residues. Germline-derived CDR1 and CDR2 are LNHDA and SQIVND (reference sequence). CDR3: CASSRARQLNTGELFF. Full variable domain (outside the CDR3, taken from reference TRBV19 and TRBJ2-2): DGGITQSPKYLFRKEGQNVTLSCEQNLNHDAMYWYRQDPGQGLRLIYYSQIVNDFQKGDIAEGYSVSREKKESFPLTVTSAQKNPTAFYLCASSRARQLNTGELFFGEGSRLTVL.

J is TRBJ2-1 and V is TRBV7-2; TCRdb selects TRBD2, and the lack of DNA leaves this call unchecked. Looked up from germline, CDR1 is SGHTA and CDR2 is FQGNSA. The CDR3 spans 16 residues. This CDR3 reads CASSLFGLAGGDEQFF.

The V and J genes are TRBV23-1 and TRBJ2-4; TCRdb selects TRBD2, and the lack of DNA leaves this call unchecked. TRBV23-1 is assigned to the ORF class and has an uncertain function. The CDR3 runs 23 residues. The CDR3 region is CASSRDLLRLAGGPNLAKNIQYF.

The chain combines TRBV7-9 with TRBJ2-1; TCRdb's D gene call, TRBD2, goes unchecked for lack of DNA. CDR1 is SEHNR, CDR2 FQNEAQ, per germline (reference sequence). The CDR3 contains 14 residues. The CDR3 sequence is CASSSGLALGEQFF.

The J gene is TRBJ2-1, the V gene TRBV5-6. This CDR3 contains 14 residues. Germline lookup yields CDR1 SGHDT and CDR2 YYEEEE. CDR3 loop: CASSSIKRYNEQFF.

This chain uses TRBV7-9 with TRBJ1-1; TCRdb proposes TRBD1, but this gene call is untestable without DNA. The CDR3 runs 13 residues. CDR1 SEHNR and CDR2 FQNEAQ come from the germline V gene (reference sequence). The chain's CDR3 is CASTGAGGRRAFF.

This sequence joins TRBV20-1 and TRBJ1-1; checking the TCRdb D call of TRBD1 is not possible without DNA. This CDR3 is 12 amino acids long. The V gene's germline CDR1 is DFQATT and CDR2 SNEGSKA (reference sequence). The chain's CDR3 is CSARGQGTEAFF.

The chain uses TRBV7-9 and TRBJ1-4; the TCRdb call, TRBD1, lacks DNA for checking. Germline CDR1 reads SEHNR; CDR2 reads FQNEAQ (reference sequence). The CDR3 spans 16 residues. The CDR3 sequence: CASSPGIVATNEKLFF.

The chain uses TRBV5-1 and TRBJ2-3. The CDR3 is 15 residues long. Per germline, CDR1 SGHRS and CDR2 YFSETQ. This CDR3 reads CASSLLSGGTDTQYF.

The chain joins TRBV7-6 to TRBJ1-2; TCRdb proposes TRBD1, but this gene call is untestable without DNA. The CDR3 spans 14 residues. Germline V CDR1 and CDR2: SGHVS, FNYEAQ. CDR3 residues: CASSFPGVKMGWTF.